Listed below are T cell receptor beta chains from one sample, sequenced in a study of molecular identifiers for immune sequencing clone quantification. TCRdb ran MiXCR on the PCR reads and lists one entry per CDR3 protein. The data contain hundreds of thousands of distinct CDR3 sequences, roughly 24% of them seen just once; the ten biggest clones take up roughly 0.7%. The sequencing input was naive CD8+ T cells from blood, with Jurkat cell RNA spiked in. The receptors were sampled from a human donor in good health. Some libraries in this study had Jurkat cell RNA spiked in. CDR3s include the opening cysteine and the closing phenylalanine or tryptophan. A D gene is named only where the DNA matches it firmly. Size values are once, few and many counts, or a class for expanded clones, and some rows have none.

clone size: few
D gene: -
V gene: TRBV20-1
J gene: TRBJ1-5
CDR3 DNA: TGCAGTGCTACGGCCCCTGGGGGGCGTCCTTATCAGCCCCAGCATTTT
CDR3 protein: CSATAPGGRPYQPQHF

clone size: many
D gene: TRBD1
V gene: TRBV4-2
J gene: TRBJ2-7
CDR3 DNA: TGTGCCAGCAGCCCGGACAGGTCTAACTACGAGCAGTACTTC
CDR3 protein: CASSPDRSNYEQYF

clone size: few
D gene: TRBD2
V gene: TRBV27
J gene: TRBJ2-1
CDR3 DNA: TGTGCCAGCAGTTTATCGAATGTGGTGTTAGCGGGAGGGGGCCCTGCAGGCAATGAGCAGTTCTTC
CDR3 protein: CASSLSNVVLAGGGPAGNEQFF

clone size: many
D gene: TRBD1
V gene: TRBV6-1
J gene: TRBJ2-7
CDR3 DNA: TGTGCCAGCAGTGAAGGGGGACAGGGCGAGCAGTACTTC
CDR3 protein: CASSEGGQGEQYF

clone size: many
D gene: -
V gene: TRBV5-4
J gene: TRBJ1-1
CDR3 DNA: TGTGCCAGCAGCACGATGGGGGCCACTGAAGCTTTCTTT
CDR3 protein: CASSTMGATEAFF

clone size: many
D gene: -
V gene: TRBV6-2/TRBV6-3
J gene: TRBJ2-7
CDR3 DNA: TGTGCCAGCAGTACGGGACACGCCTACGAGCAGTACTTC
CDR3 protein: CASSTGHAYEQYF

clone size: -
D gene: -
V gene: TRBV27
J gene: TRBJ2-7
CDR3 DNA: TGTGCCAGCAGCCCAACTGCAGGGGGAGGCTCCTACGAGCAGTACTTC
CDR3 protein: CASSPTAGGGSYEQYF

clone size: many
D gene: TRBD1
V gene: TRBV2
J gene: TRBJ2-7
CDR3 DNA: TGTGCCAGCTCCGAGGGGGCGCGATCCTACGAGCAGTACTTC
CDR3 protein: CASSEGARSYEQYF

clone size: -
D gene: TRBD1
V gene: TRBV20-1
J gene: TRBJ2-7
CDR3 DNA: TGCAGTGCTGGGACAGGGGGTTTTGCGTACGAGCAGTACTTC
CDR3 protein: CSAGTGGFAYEQYF

clone size: many
D gene: -
V gene: TRBV2
J gene: TRBJ1-5
CDR3 DNA: TGTGCCAGCAGTGCTGGAGACACATATAGCAATCAGCCCCAGCATTTT
CDR3 protein: CASSAGDTYSNQPQHF

clone size: many
D gene: -
V gene: TRBV7-2
J gene: TRBJ1-1
CDR3 DNA: TGTGCCAGCAGTCTTACTAGGGAAGCTTTCTTT
CDR3 protein: CASSLTREAFF

clone size: few
D gene: TRBD1
V gene: TRBV20-1
J gene: TRBJ2-1
CDR3 DNA: TGCAGTGCTAGAGGTCTCGCACAGGGGTCCTTCTACAATGAGCAGTTCTTC
CDR3 protein: CSARGLAQGSFYNEQFF